The 32 T cell receptor beta chains presented below share a single source sample, sequenced in a study of OX40 agonist ivuxolimab in advanced cancers. The table came from immunoSEQ multiplex PCR; TCRdb's copy has only in-frame clones and leaves some out. The data contain tens of thousands of clones, about 88% of them singletons. The sample here was CD4+ or CD8+ T cells sorted from blood, taken in a trial of the OX40 agonist ivuxolimab. The receptor set was obtained from an adult with an advanced solid tumor such as melanoma, head and neck, liver or kidney cancer.

The chain is built from TRBV19 and TRBJ2-1; D tentatively reads TRBD1 or TRBD2 (5 bases each). CDR3 length: 13 amino acids. Trimming took 4 bases from V and 4 from J, leaving 8 bases between them. Germline loops: CDR1 LNHDA, CDR2 SQIVND (reference sequence). The DNA for the CDR3 is TGTGCCAGTAGTAGGGGGAGTTACAATGAGCAGTTCTTC. Translated: CASSRGSYNEQFF.

V and J are TRBV4-1 and TRBJ1-2; D gene unclear. Germline CDR1 and CDR2: MGHRA and YSYEKL. Trimming stripped 1 base from V and 6 bases from J, with 9 bases between. The CDR3 has 13 residues. Here the CDR3 reads CASSQALGNGYTF. DNA for the CDR3: TGCGCCAGCAGCCAAGCTTTAGGAAATGGCTACACCTTC.

The rearrangement uses TRBV28 and TRBJ1-5, with D maybe TRBD1 (5 bases). This CDR3 contains 13 residues. V was cut by 6 bases and J by 4 bases, with 10 bases left in between. The germline CDR1 and CDR2 sequences are MDHEN and SYDVKM. The CDR3 here is CASRDMGNQPQHF. CDR3 coding DNA: TGTGCCAGCAGGGACATGGGGAATCAGCCCCAGCATTTT.

This sequence joins TRBV11-2 and TRBJ2-3, with D hard to call. Germline V gene sequence: CDR1 SGHAT, CDR2 FQNNGV. The germline V and J ends were trimmed by 1 base and 1 base, with 0 bases remaining between them. The CDR3 has 12 residues. DNA of the CDR3: TGTGCCAGCAGCTTAGGCACAGATACGCAGTATTTT. Protein sequence: CASSLGTDTQYF.

V is TRBV18 and J is TRBJ2-7, with 9 nucleotides matching TRBD1. After removal of 3 bases from V and 7 bases from J, the junction contained 7 bases not matched to a gene. This CDR3 has 14 residues. Looked up from germline, CDR1 is KGHSH and CDR2 is LQKENI. Here the CDR3 DNA reads TGTGCCAGCTCACCCCCGGACAGGGGAGAGGAGCAGTACTTC. This encodes CASSPPDRGEEQYF.

In its sample, this clone was seen once. This chain links TRBV19 with TRBJ2-7; D not certain. Germline V gene lookup returns CDR1 LNHDA and CDR2 SQIVND (reference sequence). Trimming left V 4 bases short and J 4 bases short, with 11 bases between. This CDR3 comprises 13 residues. The CDR3 nucleotides read TGTGCCAGTAGTAACCCCCTCCTATACGAGCAGTACTTC. It specifies CASSNPLLYEQYF.

This chain links TRBV15 with TRBJ2-3; 7 bases map to TRBD2. With 9 bases clipped from V and 4 bases from J, the junction kept 10 bases outside the gene matches. The CDR3 is made up of 14 amino acids. Germline V lookup: CDR1 LNHNV, CDR2 YYDKDF (reference sequence). The CDR3 DNA reads as TGTGCCACGGCGGGGGAGGGGAGCGCAGATACGCAGTATTTT. Encoded protein: CATAGEGSADTQYF. Using reference TRBV15 and TRBJ2-3 for the parts outside the CDR3, the full variable domain is DAMVIQNPRYQVTQFGKPVTLSCSQTLNHNVMYWYQQKSSQAPKLLFHYYDKDFNNEADTPDNFQSRRPNTSFCFLDIRSPGLGDTAMYLCATAGEGSADTQYFGPGTRLTVL.

CDR3 sequence: CASSVEATGWEGYEQYF. CDR3 nucleotide sequence: TGTGCCAGCAGCGTAGAAGCGACAGGGTGGGAGGGATACGAGCAGTACTTC. This chain connects TRBV9 to TRBJ2-5, with D perhaps matching TRBD1 or TRBD2 (7 bases each). The closer fit of TRBJ2-7 to the DNA end suggests the J call may be wrong. There are 17 residues in the CDR3. Germline V gene data show CDR1 as SGDLS and CDR2 as YYNGEE.

The chain recombines TRBV16 with TRBJ1-4; the match to TRBD1 covers 9 bases. V dropped 3 bases and J dropped 5; count of bases not matched to a gene: 4. CDR1 and CDR2 from the germline V gene are KGHSY and FQNENV. This CDR3 is built from 15 residues. The CDR3 bases are TGTGCCAGCAGCCACCGGACAGGGGCGAATGAAAAACTGTTTTTT. This codes for CASSHRTGANEKLFF.

Relative to its sample, this clone is medium-sized. The CDR3 region has the DNA TGCGCCAGCAGCGGGGAGGGATTTCTTCGAGCTTTCTTT. Protein product: CASSGEGFLRAFF. V gene TRBV4-1 combines with J gene TRBJ1-1; D not resolved. CDR3 length: 13 amino acids. The germline gives CDR1 MGHRA, CDR2 YSYEKL. The ends were cut back, 5 bases at V and 10 bases at J, with 17 bases in the middle.

The genes are TRBV19 and TRBJ2-1, with 7 bases identical to TRBD2. This CDR3 spans 16 amino acids. The J segment lost 9 bases and the V segment lost 1 base, leaving 12 bases of the junction unmatched. Looked up from germline, CDR1 is LNHDA and CDR2 is SQIVND (reference sequence). The CDR3 DNA reads as TGTGCCAGTAGTATAGGCGGGAGCCCTCTCCGGGGTGAGCAGTTCTTC. Translated: CASSIGGSPLRGEQFF.

The chain uses TRBV10-2 and TRBJ2-7, with D possibly being TRBD1 or TRBD2 (5 bases each). This CDR3 spans 15 amino acids. The germline V gene has CDR1 WSHSY and CDR2 SAAADI. The V and J ends lost 10 bases and 0 bases respectively, with 19 bases between them. The CDR3 coding sequence is TGCGCCACTCTCGGGACGGGATTTAGCTCCTACGAGCAGTACTTC. This codes for CATLGTGFSSYEQYF.

CDR3 loop: CASSQDLGLASEQYF. The DNA of the CDR3 is TGCGCCAGCAGCCAAGATTTGGGGCTGGCGAGCGAGCAGTACTTC. The gene calls are TRBV4-3 and TRBJ2-7; tentative D call: TRBD1 (5 bases). The CDR3 has 15 residues. Trimming stripped 0 bases from V and 6 bases from J, with 15 bases between. CDR1 is LGHNA and CDR2 is YSLEER in the germline V gene.

The chain recombines TRBV2 with TRBJ2-5, with D possibly called TRBD1 or TRBD2 (6 bases each). Trimming removed 2 bases from V and 5 bases from J, with 15 bases in between. In germline, CDR1 is SNHLY, CDR2 FYNNEI. This CDR3 has 15 amino acids. The CDR3 here is CASSEMGGVGETQYF. The CDR3 nucleotides read TGTGCCAGCAGTGAAATGGGGGGCGTTGGGGAGACCCAGTACTTC.

This sequence joins TRBV7-9 and TRBJ1-5; D perhaps matches TRBD1 (6 bases). The V end lost 5 bases, the J end lost 7 bases, and 9 bases lay between the germline ends. Germline V gene data show CDR1 as SEHNR and CDR2 as FQNEAQ (reference sequence). The CDR3 is 12 residues long. As DNA, the CDR3 is TGTGCCAGCAGCCCAGGGGAACAGCCCCAGCATTTT. This gives the protein CASSPGEQPQHF.

This chain links TRBV27 with TRBJ1-4; D might be TRBD1 (6 bases). In germline, CDR1 is MNHEY, CDR2 SMNVEV (reference sequence). The V gene lost 3 bases and the J gene lost 7 bases, with 9 bases spanning the gap. This CDR3 contains 13 residues. DNA of the CDR3: TGTGCCAGCAGTTTCGGGGGCGGTGAAAAACTGTTTTTT. As protein: CASSFGGGEKLFF.

The J gene is TRBJ2-7, the V gene TRBV5-1; TRBD2 aligns across 10 bases. Germline CDR1 reads SGHRS; CDR2 reads YFSETQ. The CDR3 contains 18 residues. The trim removed 0 bases at V and 0 bases at J, leaving 9 bases unmatched. CDR3 DNA sequence: TGCGCCAGCAGCTTGGTTGGACTAGCGGCCTTAAGCTCCTACGAGCAGTACTTC. It codes for CASSLVGLAALSSYEQYF.

The V and J genes are TRBV18 and TRBJ2-7; D is unclear. Trimming took off 6 bases at V and 2 bases at J, with 11 bases between the two ends. This CDR3 contains 13 residues. CDR1 and CDR2 (germline): KGHSH, LQKENI. CDR3 bases: TGTGCCAGCTCCTCGGACGGACCCTACGAGCAGTACTTC. It yields the protein CASSSDGPYEQYF.

The J gene is TRBJ2-5, the V gene TRBV10-3, with unresolved D. Trimming removed 0 bases at V and 1 base at J, with 9 bases between. The CDR3 totals 15 residues. The germline gives CDR1 ENHRY, CDR2 SYGVKD. CDR3 in amino acids: CAISESQRIQETQYF. Written as DNA, the CDR3 is TGTGCCATCAGTGAGTCCCAGCGCATCCAAGAGACCCAGTACTTC.

The J gene is TRBJ1-2, the V gene TRBV5-5; 10 nucleotides line up with TRBD1. The germline CDR1 and CDR2 sequences are SGHKS and YYEKEE (reference sequence). With 2 bases clipped from V and 4 bases from J, the junction kept 8 bases outside the gene matches. This CDR3 is built from 16 residues. This chain's CDR3 is CASSFDRDRGSYGYTF. The CDR3 DNA sequence: TGTGCCAGCAGCTTCGACCGGGACAGGGGCAGCTATGGCTACACCTTC.

This chain connects TRBV11-2 to TRBJ2-3; possible D gene TRBD2, 6 bases. Per the germline V gene, CDR1 is SGHAT and CDR2 is FQNNGV. V shed 0 bases and J shed 0 bases, with 10 bases lying between them. CDR3 size: 16 residues. The CDR3 DNA is TGTGCCAGCAGCTTAGACCTTGCGGGAAGCACAGATACGCAGTATTTT. It encodes CASSLDLAGSTDTQYF.

The rearrangement joins TRBV7-3 to TRBJ2-1, with TRBD2 matching 9 bases. Trimming at V came to 2 bases and at J to 3 bases, leaving 2 bases not matched to a gene. This CDR3 contains 15 residues. The germline gives CDR1 SGHTA, CDR2 FQGTGA. DNA for the CDR3: TGTGCCAGCAGCTTAGCGGGAGGGGACTACAATGAGCAGTTCTTC. This encodes CASSLAGGDYNEQFF.

This clone has only a few counts. The chain couples TRBV7-9 to TRBJ1-1; D gene unclear. V gave up 1 base and J gave up 11 bases, with 14 bases separating them. Germline V lookup: CDR1 SEHNR, CDR2 FQNEAQ (reference sequence). The CDR3 is made up of 13 amino acids. CDR3 amino acids: CASSLVGGGGAFF. DNA of the CDR3: TGTGCCAGCAGCTTAGTTGGCGGAGGAGGTGCTTTCTTT.

This rearrangement joins TRBV7-3 to TRBJ2-3, with D perhaps given as TRBD1 or TRBD2 (5 bases each). Germline assignment: CDR1 SGHTA and CDR2 FQGTGA. Trimming took off 4 bases at V and 0 bases at J, with 11 bases between the two ends. There are 15 residues in the CDR3. The CDR3 spells CASSSGTGSTDTQYF. The DNA of the CDR3 is TGTGCCAGCAGCTCCGGGACGGGGAGCACAGATACGCAGTATTTT.

The chain links TRBV5-7 to TRBJ1-3; D may be TRBD1 (6 bases). TRBV5-7 is an open reading frame whose function is uncertain. This CDR3 is 16 amino acids long. V was shortened by 5 bases and J by 0 bases, with 15 bases between the two germline ends. CDR3 amino acids: CASRSGTPFSGNTIYF. For the CDR3, the DNA is TGTGCCAGCAGGTCCGGGACACCTTTCTCTGGAAACACCATATATTTT.

The chain couples TRBV2 to TRBJ1-5, with D possibly TRBD1 on 6 matching bases. CDR3 size: 15 residues. Germline CDR1 and CDR2: SNHLY and FYNNEI. Trimming removed 7 bases from V and 0 bases from J, with 13 bases in between. The CDR3 loop is CASTTTGSSNQPQHF. The CDR3 nucleotides read TGTGCCAGCACTACCACAGGGAGTAGCAATCAGCCCCAGCATTTT.

This clone was seen a single time. The rearrangement joins TRBV25-1 to TRBJ2-3; no definite D call. In germline, CDR1 is MGHDK, CDR2 SYGVNS. The CDR3 is made up of 13 amino acids. Trimming left V 5 bases short and J 2 bases short, with 8 bases between. CDR3 coding DNA: TGTGCCAGCAGTATGAGTTTCACAGATACGCAGTATTTT. It yields the protein CASSMSFTDTQYF.

The chain carries TRBV6-5 and TRBJ1-1; D is unclear. This CDR3 is built from 13 residues. CDR1 and CDR2 from the germline V gene are MNHEY and SVGAGI. Trimming shortened V by 6 bases and J by 4 bases, and 12 bases separated the two germline ends. The CDR3 DNA is TGTGCCAGCAGCGTCAGCGGGAGCACTGAAGCTTTCTTT. This gives the protein CASSVSGSTEAFF.

The chain joins TRBV13 to TRBJ1-6; 7 bases line up with TRBD1. V was clipped by 5 bases and J by 10 bases; unmatched bases: 5. The CDR3 is 13 amino acids. Per the germline V gene, CDR1 is PRHDT and CDR2 is FYEKMQ (reference sequence). CDR3 nucleotide sequence: TGTGCCAGCAGCCAGGGGACAGAATCACCCCTCCACTTT. Protein sequence: CASSQGTESPLHF.

V is TRBV27 and J is TRBJ2-7; D assignment may be TRBD1 or TRBD2 (5 bases each). The CDR3 spans 15 residues. CDR1 MNHEY and CDR2 SMNVEV come from the germline V gene (reference sequence). V was pared by 2 bases and J by 0 bases, with 11 bases between. The chain's CDR3 is CASSLGGPFSYEQYF. CDR3 DNA: TGTGCCAGCAGTTTAGGGGGTCCTTTCTCCTACGAGCAGTACTTC.

This chain joins TRBV4-2 and TRBJ2-3; 10 nucleotides agree with TRBD2. This CDR3 is built from 15 residues. CDR1 is LGHNA and CDR2 is YNFKEQ in the germline V gene. J was trimmed by 6 bases and V by 7 bases; bases with no gene match: 10. In DNA form, the CDR3 reads TGTGCCAGCAACACTATAGCGGGGGGCCCGGATACGCAGTATTTT. Translated: CASNTIAGGPDTQYF.

This clone was counted a few times. The chain joins TRBV7-7 to TRBJ2-5, with D tentatively TRBD2 (5 bases). The V gene's germline CDR1 is SSHAT and CDR2 FNYEAQ (reference sequence). CDR3 length: 15 amino acids. The V gene lost 1 base and the J gene lost 4 bases, with 13 bases spanning the gap. The DNA of the CDR3 is TGTGCCAGCAGCTTAGTTGGGTCAAGCGGAGAGACCCAGTACTTC. Protein product: CASSLVGSSGETQYF.